The rows below give T cell receptor beta chains drawn from one sample of a study of T cells in Graves' hyperthyroidism and ophthalmopathy. TCRdb re-analysed the multiplex PCR reads in MiXCR, keeping a single row per CDR3 protein. The table has 500,000 to 650,000 distinct CDR3 sequences, over 15% seen once. Material: blood. The receptors stem from a young woman with Graves' ophthalmopathy. Both conserved end residues are part of each CDR3. D genes are given only for firm matches. Clone size is shown for a subset of rows, as once, few, many or a class of expanded clone.

TRBD1	16	many	TRBV2	TRBJ1-5	TGTGCCAGCAGAAGAGGGACAGGGATTAGCAATCAGCCCCAGCATTTT	CASRRGTGISNQPQHF
.	14	.	TRBV6-9	TRBJ2-1	TGTGCCAGCAGTTACGAAAGAGGAAAGAATGAGCAGTTCTTC	CASSYERGKNEQFF
.	14	many	TRBV27	TRBJ2-5	TGTGCCAGCCGTCGGTCGGGTAGGGCAGAGACCCAGTACTTC	CASRRSGRAETQYF
TRBD2	17	few	TRBV12-3/TRBV12-4	TRBJ2-2	TGTGCCAGCAGTTTAGTGGCGCCTAGCGGGGAGGCCGGGGAGCTGTTTTTT	CASSLVAPSGEAGELFF
TRBD2	16	many	TRBV20-1	TRBJ2-7	TGCAGTGCCACGCTCCTCCCTAGCGGGAGTACCCCCGAGCAGTACTTC	CSATLLPSGSTPEQYF
TRBD2	15	many	TRBV7-2	TRBJ2-3	TGTGCCAGCAGCTTAGCGCGGGAGCCGTTAGATACGCAGTATTTT	CASSLAREPLDTQYF
TRBD1	15	many	TRBV10-3	TRBJ2-7	TGTGCCATCACCAATCCCCCAGGGGGCATCTACGAGCAGTACTTC	CAITNPPGGIYEQYF
.	15	few	TRBV30	TRBJ1-3	TGTGCCTGGAGTGACCCCGGGGGAATAGTGAGCACCATATATTTT	CAWSDPGGIVSTIYF
.	14	many	TRBV5-8	TRBJ2-2	TGTGCCAGCAGCGTAGGACAAAACACCGGGGAGCTGTTTTTT	CASSVGQNTGELFF
TRBD2	15	.	TRBV11-2	TRBJ2-7	TGTGCCAGCAGCTTCCTAGCGGGAGGGCCTCACGAGCAGTACTTC	CASSFLAGGPHEQYF
TRBD1	15	.	TRBV20-1	TRBJ1-4	TGCAGTGCTAACCCTCACATAGGGACAGGGGGCTACCTGTTTTTT	CSANPHIGTGGYLFF
TRBD1	15	.	TRBV7-7	TRBJ2-1	TGTGCTAGCAGCTTAGCAGGGGGAGTGGGTAATGAGCAGTTCTTC	CASSLAGGVGNEQFF
.	14	many	TRBV27	TRBJ1-5	TGTGCCGTGGGAGAGGCCGATAGCAATCAGCCCCAGCATTTT	CAVGEADSNQPQHF
TRBD2	20	.	TRBV28	TRBJ2-1	TGTGCCAGCAGTTCGCCACTAGCGGGAGGGCCCCCGAGCTCCTACAATGAGCAGTTCTTC	CASSSPLAGGPPSSYNEQFF
.	14	.	TRBV7-9	TRBJ2-7	TGTGCCAGCAGCTTACCACAGGAAGGCTACGAGCAGTACTTC	CASSLPQEGYEQYF
.	12	few	TRBV7-9	TRBJ2-7	TGTGCCAGCAGCGTCTTACCCTACGAGCAGTACTTC	CASSVLPYEQYF
TRBD2	15	many	TRBV20-1	TRBJ2-3	TGCAGTGCGAACGTACTTGCGGGGGGGCCAGATACGCAGTATTTT	CSANVLAGGPDTQYF
TRBD1	18	many	TRBV5-6	TRBJ1-3	TGTGCCAGCAGCTTGGTGGGGGCGGACAGGCTAAGTGGAAACACCATATATTTT	CASSLVGADRLSGNTIYF
.	12	many	TRBV20-1	TRBJ1-2	TGCAGTGCTAGCCCGGGACAAGGAGGCTACACCTTC	CSASPGQGGYTF
.	14	few	TRBV6-6	TRBJ1-5	TGTGCCAGCAGTTACGGTACCGATTCTCAGCCCCAGCATTTT	CASSYGTDSQPQHF
TRBD1	15	few	TRBV5-4	TRBJ2-7	TGTGCCAGCAGCTTGAGGAAAGGGGGCGGCTACGAGCAGTACTTC	CASSLRKGGGYEQYF
.	18	many	TRBV27	TRBJ2-1	TGTGCCAGCAGTTTGCGAAGGGGCTCCACGGTTCTGGGGAATGAGCAGTTCTTC	CASSLRRGSTVLGNEQFF
TRBD1	15	many	TRBV20-1	TRBJ1-5	TGCAGTGCTAGGGCCAACAGGGGAAGCAATCAGCCCCAGCATTTT	CSARANRGSNQPQHF
.	13	many	TRBV3-1	TRBJ2-5	TGTGCCAGCAGCCAGGGGGTGGGGGAGACCCAGTACTTC	CASSQGVGETQYF
.	14	.	TRBV11-2	TRBJ1-1	TGTGCCAGCAGCCACGTATGGGCCAACACTGAAGCTTTCTTT	CASSHVWANTEAFF
TRBD1	13	.	TRBV6-1	TRBJ1-2	TGTGTCTCTTCTGGGACAGGGGATATTGGCTACACCTTC	CVSSGTGDIGYTF
.	14	many	TRBV7-2	TRBJ2-5	TGTGCCAGCATCTCATCCCCAGTCCAAGAGACCCAGTACTTC	CASISSPVQETQYF
TRBD1	15	.	TRBV9	TRBJ1-1	TGTGCCAGCAGCGTAGGGACAGGGGTCGGCACTGAAGCTTTCTTT	CASSVGTGVGTEAFF
.	15	few	TRBV19	TRBJ2-3	TGTGCCAGTAGTAGGGACCCCGCAGTTACAGATACGCAGTATTTT	CASSRDPAVTDTQYF
TRBD2	16	few	TRBV7-2	TRBJ2-3	TGTGCCAGCAGTTACTCGAACGGGGGGGCCGCAGATACGCAGTATTTT	CASSYSNGGAADTQYF
TRBD1	15	.	TRBV6-1	TRBJ1-4	TGTGCCAGCAGTGGCCACAGGGGGCTTGATGAAAAACTGTTTTTT	CASSGHRGLDEKLFF
.	16	many	TRBV24-1	TRBJ2-5	TGTGCCACCAGTGATTTCCGGCAGTCCGGCCAAGAGACCCAGTACTTC	CATSDFRQSGQETQYF
TRBD1	15	many	TRBV27	TRBJ2-5	TGTGCCAGCAGTTTACTATCAGGGGGCACGGAGACCCAGTACTTC	CASSLLSGGTETQYF
.	13	many	TRBV7-9	TRBJ1-1	TGTGCCAGCAGTTCACCAGAGGACACTGAAGCTTTCTTT	CASSSPEDTEAFF
.	14	.	TRBV6-1	TRBJ2-2	TGTGCCAGCAGCCACCGGGCAGTTCACGGGGAGCTGTTTTTT	CASSHRAVHGELFF
.	15	.	TRBV28	TRBJ1-6	TGTGCCAGCAGTACCCCCGGGACAACGAATTCACCCCTCCACTTT	CASSTPGTTNSPLHF
TRBD2	14	many	TRBV2	TRBJ2-7	TGTGCCAGCCGGGAGGCAGGGTATCCTTACGAGCAGTACTTC	CASREAGYPYEQYF
.	13	many	TRBV7-3	TRBJ2-3	TGTGCCAGCAGACAGGGAGGTACTGATACGCAGTATTTT	CASRQGGTDTQYF